Here is one T cell receptor (beta chain) with its context. Its antigen is unknown. No quality values exist for individual bases; no much larger clone is one base distant. TCRbeta CDR3 regions were amplified from genomic DNA by means of the immunoSEQ Assay, a bias-controlled multiplex PCR. From the authors' description of their analysis: Within the assay, amplification of reference gene primers was used to estimate how many nucleated cells each sample contained. Sequence reads were collapsed and filtered to measure the absolute abundance of every unique TCRbeta CDR3 rearrangement. Productive Simpson clonality was computed per sample as the square root of Simpson's diversity index over productive rearrangements. As stored in TCRdb, this immuneACCESS dataset retains in-frame rearrangements with V and J assigned. A fraction of the clones does not appear; measured against another copy, unresolved V genes explain less than half of the discrepancy, and the remainder lacks a known reason. V, J and clone size are those of that table, while D and trimming were read from the DNA. The table for this sample lists 120,000 or so clones; about 70% of them were counted only once. The top ten clonotypes cover 2% to 2.5% of the sample.

Collaborating institutions collected whole blood in K2EDTA tubes following their own protocols. For TCRbeta analysis, collaborators shipped samples in one of three forms: frozen whole blood, isolated PBMCs, or DNA extracted from either of those sample types. The germline V gene sets CDR1 to SNHLY and CDR2 to FYNNEI. Germline trimming amounts to 5 bases on V and 9 bases on J, with 5 as the count of junction bases outside the gene matches. The cysteine opens and the phenylalanine closes a CDR3 of 14 amino acids. The kept DNA is CDR3 alone, 42 bases in frame from the first base. This specimen belongs to a study of blood T cell repertoires in COVID-19 (dated by TCRdb to about 2020). With respect to the entire study: Collaborator samples came from the United States, Italy and Spain and covered acute and convalescent phases of COVID-19. Nearly every sample came with metadata listing a de-identified subject ID, COVID-19 status, age in years and sex. Deeply sampled blood TCRbeta repertoires from subjects exposed to, actively infected with, or recovered from COVID-19 were included in the dataset. The samples were drawn from two sources: the first 160 participants of the ongoing ImmuneRACE study, and 1,254 subjects contributed by 6 global collaborators. Where available, HLA class I and class II types were obtained from metadata supplied by the sample provider rather than from assay-based typing. The prospective study material was composed of cDNA or gDNA derived from T cells, B-cell-depleted T cells, or PBMCs. The repertoires were released in a freely available public database intended as a resource for research on the immune response to SARS-CoV-2. Results the study describes overall, beyond this receptor: The quantity of clinical and demographic metadata differed by source and by participant and was supplied without curation.

Recombination connected TRBV2 to TRBJ2-1; 12 junctional bases match TRBD2. The receptor was derived from a woman aged 70-85 years with acute or convalescent COVID-19. The specimen sequenced was peripheral blood. The CDR3 amino acid sequence is: CASSSSGRATEQFF. The DNA sequence is as follows: TGTGCCAGCAGTTCTAGCGGGAGGGCCACTGAGCAGTTCTTC.